The present T cell receptor beta chain was sequenced within a study of graft-versus-host responses after intestinal transplantation. Study-level background: Every recipient had anti-thymocyte globulin induction and two to four years of tacrolimus plus steroids. Study-wide points: High graft-versus-host to host-versus-graft clonal ratios were seen in allografts of patients with graft-donor T cell macrochimerism. Recipient marrow held GvH clones, some first seen in ileum or blood.

Generated by immunoSEQ multiplex PCR, the TCRdb table keeps only in-frame clones and is missing some. The sample contains roughly 36,000 clones, around four fifths of which appear only once. Points on this clone: The antigen is not known.

V was cut by 0 bases and J by 7 bases, with 8 bases left in between. CDR1 is SGDLS and CDR2 is YYNGEE in the germline V gene. The CDR3 totals 14 residues. The V call is TRBV9, the J call TRBJ1-6; no firm D call. The clonotype originates from a human patient who received an intestinal transplant, so some T cells may come from the graft donor. Here the sequenced sample was PBMCs, taken approximately 1,000 days after transplant. CDR3 sequence reads: CASSVEAENSPLHF. Here the CDR3 DNA reads TGTGCCAGCAGCGTAGAGGCAGAAAATTCACCCCTCCACTTT.